A single sample gave rise to the 22 T cell receptor beta chains below, sequenced in a study of cytomegalovirus exposure and HLA in healthy donors. 13 Jbeta primers and 60 Vbeta primers were used for the PCR. The repertoire was sequenced with immunoSEQ multiplex PCR; TCRdb's copy has only in-frame clones and lacks some. This table has under 200,000 clones, approximately 81% appearing once. The sample comprised PBMCs. These receptors were collected from a man younger than 45 in good health and CMV-seronegative.

This sequence joins TRBV13 and TRBJ2-7, with D perhaps matching TRBD1 (7 bases). Trimming removed 2 bases from V and 0 bases from J, with 11 bases in between. Germline values: CDR1 PRHDT, CDR2 FYEKMQ (reference sequence). This CDR3 has 15 amino acids. In nucleotides, the CDR3 is TGTGCCAGCAGCTTATGGAGGGGGCCCTCCTACGAGCAGTACTTC. Protein sequence: CASSLWRGPSYEQYF.

This chain uses TRBV5-1 with TRBJ2-7, with TRBD1 matching 7 bases. The CDR3 has 13 amino acids. V lost 3 bases, J lost 4 bases, and 4 bases stayed unmatched. Germline V gene lookup returns CDR1 SGHRS and CDR2 YFSETQ. CDR3 amino acids: CASSSDRKYEQYF. The CDR3 nucleotides read TGCGCCAGCAGCTCGGACAGGAAATACGAGCAGTACTTC.

The CDR3 DNA sequence: TGCGCCAGCAGTCAGTGGTATCAGGCAGGGCCGCACGAGCAGTACTTC. Protein: CASSQWYQAGPHEQYF. V is TRBV23-1 and J is TRBJ2-7, with D tentatively TRBD1 (5 bases). TRBV23-1 is treated as an ORF (open reading frame) with a function not yet certain. The CDR3 is 16 residues long. V lost 3 bases, J lost 5 bases, and 20 bases lay in between.

This clone showed up just once. This chain's CDR3 is CSVVDPTGAKWEQYF. The CDR3 bases are TGCAGCGTTGTAGATCCGACAGGGGCAAAATGGGAGCAGTACTTC. The chain employs TRBV29-1 and TRBJ2-7; TRBD1 agrees at 8 bases. Per the germline V gene, CDR1 is SQVTM and CDR2 is ANQGSEA. The CDR3 extends over 15 amino acids. Germline trimming cut 4 bases from V and 7 bases from J; bases unmatched to any gene: 15.

The rearrangement links TRBV2 to TRBJ2-1, with 14 bases lining up with TRBD2. Germline lookup yields CDR1 SNHLY and CDR2 FYNNEI. Germline trimming cut 9 bases from V and 9 bases from J; bases unmatched to any gene: 7. The CDR3 sequence is 14 residues long. CDR3 amino acids: CARQPGLAGVEQFF. CDR3 nucleotide sequence: TGTGCCAGGCAACCGGGACTAGCGGGGGTTGAGCAGTTCTTC.

The chain carries TRBV11-3 and TRBJ2-7, with D maybe TRBD1 (6 bases). The germline V gene has CDR1 SGHNT and CDR2 YENEEA. This CDR3 is 15 amino acids long. The V end was cut by 5 bases, the J end by 5 bases, with 19 bases between. CDR3 DNA sequence: TGTGCCAGCAGCCCTAGGGTCCAGGGGCGAGACGAGCAGTACTTC. Translation: CASSPRVQGRDEQYF.

This clone was recorded once. This chain joins TRBV30 and TRBJ2-7; D gene ambiguous. V lost 0 bases and J 5 bases, leaving 17 bases between the germline ends. CDR3 size: 15 residues. CDR1 is GTSNPN and CDR2 is SVGIG in the germline V gene (reference sequence). The CDR3 here is CAWSVGYESSDEQYF. The CDR3, as DNA: TGTGCCTGGAGTGTAGGATACGAAAGCAGCGACGAGCAGTACTTC.

V gene TRBV6-6 combines with J gene TRBJ2-2; perhaps TRBD2 as D (6 bases). Trimming removed 7 bases at V and 7 bases at J, with 13 bases between. CDR3 length: 13 residues. CDR1 is MNHNY and CDR2 is SVGAGI in the germline V gene (reference sequence). CDR3 sequence (DNA): TGTGCCAGCACCCGGGCCGGGGGCGGGGAGCTGTTTTTT. Residues: CASTRAGGGELFF.

The chain has TRBV11-3 and TRBJ1-1, with D maybe TRBD1 (5 bases). CDR3 length: 14 residues. Germline CDR1 reads SGHNT; CDR2 reads YENEEA. V shed 7 bases and J shed 2 bases, with 14 bases lying between them. The CDR3, as DNA: TGTGCCAGCACCCCTTCGGGGGACAACACTGAAGCTTTCTTT. Translated: CASTPSGDNTEAFF.

J is TRBJ1-4 and V is TRBV28, with D possibly TRBD1 on 5 matching bases. V was clipped by 3 bases and J by 7 bases, with 15 bases between them. There are 15 residues in the CDR3. Germline CDR1 and CDR2: MDHEN and SYDVKM. The CDR3 nucleotides read TGTGCCAGCAGTTTTTCTGACTTGGGGCCTGAAAAACTGTTTTTT. The encoded protein is CASSFSDLGPEKLFF.

V and J are TRBV6-5 and TRBJ2-3; D gene uncertain. Germline CDR1 MNHEY, CDR2 SVGAGI. The germline V and J ends were trimmed by 4 bases and 0 bases, with 11 bases remaining between them. CDR3 length equals 15 residues. CDR3 DNA sequence: TGTGCCAGCAGTTTGGGCAGTACTAGCACAGATACGCAGTATTTT. It is translated as CASSLGSTSTDTQYF.

This clone has a handful of counts. The chain recombines TRBV28 with TRBJ1-2, with a tentative D call TRBD1 (5 bases). V dropped 2 bases and J dropped 6 bases, with 10 bases sitting between them. Germline-derived CDR1 and CDR2 are MDHEN and SYDVKM. There are 13 residues in the CDR3. CDR3 residues: CASSLEGVDGYTF. Here the CDR3 DNA reads TGTGCCAGCAGTTTAGAAGGGGTGGATGGCTACACCTTC.

This chain connects TRBV20-1 to TRBJ2-5; TRBD1 matches at 8 bases. This CDR3 contains 10 residues. The J segment lost 7 bases and the V segment lost 5 bases, leaving 0 bases of the junction unmatched. In germline, CDR1 is DFQATT, CDR2 SNEGSKA (reference sequence). CDR3 in amino acids: CSAGQGTQYF. CDR3 bases: TGCAGTGCTGGACAGGGGACCCAGTACTTC.

The V gene is TRBV7-2, the J gene TRBJ1-6; D remains ambiguous. This CDR3 contains 14 residues. Trimming left V 2 bases short and J 6 bases short, with 8 bases between. CDR1 is SGHTA, CDR2 FQGNSA, per germline. CDR3 nucleotide sequence: TGTGCCAGCAGCTTAATGCCGGTTAATTCACCCCTCCACTTT. Its protein product is CASSLMPVNSPLHF.

V is TRBV5-4 and J is TRBJ2-7; tentative D call: TRBD2 (6 bases). The V end lost 2 bases, the J end lost 2 bases, and 14 bases lay between the germline ends. The germline V gene has CDR1 SGHNT and CDR2 YYREEE (reference sequence). This CDR3 has 15 amino acids. The DNA of the CDR3 is TGTGCCAGCAGCTTCGGTGTCGCGGGGACCTACGAGCAGTACTTC. Protein product: CASSFGVAGTYEQYF.

This clone was seen more than once but under ten times. The chain carries TRBV6-4 and TRBJ2-7, with a tentative D call TRBD2 (6 bases). CDR3 length: 16 residues. Germline-derived CDR1 and CDR2 are MRHNA and SNTAGT. V gave up 7 bases and J gave up 3 bases, with 22 bases separating them. CDR3 nucleotides: TGTGCCAGCAAAGATCCGGGAGCTGAGCCGAACTACGAGCAGTACTTC. Translation gives CASKDPGAEPNYEQYF.

The CDR3 DNA reads as TGCGCCAGCAGCCCGCTGACCGGGACAGGGGATGGCTACACCTTC. Amino acids: CASSPLTGTGDGYTF. The chain joins TRBV5-1 to TRBJ1-2; TRBD1 matches 10 bases. The V segment lost 4 bases and the J segment 6 bases; nucleotides outside the gene matches: 9. The CDR3 sequence is 15 residues long. The germline gives CDR1 SGHRS, CDR2 YFSETQ.

The rearrangement uses TRBV5-5 and TRBJ2-7; 8 nucleotides agree with TRBD2. V lost 2 bases and J lost 0; bases outside the gene matches: 4. Looked up from germline, CDR1 is SGHKS and CDR2 is YYEKEE (reference sequence). The CDR3 has 15 residues. The CDR3 DNA reads TGTGCCAGCAGCTTCTTAGCGGGGAGCTCCTACGAGCAGTACTTC. Protein sequence: CASSFLAGSSYEQYF.

The rearrangement links TRBV9 to TRBJ2-1, with TRBD1 as a possible D gene (5 bases). The CDR3 runs 14 residues. Germline-derived CDR1 and CDR2 are SGDLS and YYNGEE. V was trimmed by 0 bases and J by 9 bases, leaving 13 bases between them. CDR3 loop: CASSVAGQGREQFF. CDR3 nucleotide sequence: TGTGCCAGCAGCGTAGCTGGGCAGGGTCGTGAGCAGTTCTTC.

This clone has a handful of counts. The chain uses TRBV2 and TRBJ1-2; 11 bases align to TRBD1. Germline V lookup: CDR1 SNHLY, CDR2 FYNNEI. J lost 5 bases, V lost 6 bases, and 2 bases had no gene match. The CDR3 has 13 amino acids. The CDR3: CASRGTGGYGYTF. As DNA, the CDR3 is TGTGCCAGCAGAGGGACAGGGGGATATGGCTACACCTTC.

The genes are TRBV10-2 and TRBJ2-7; tentative D call: TRBD2 (6 bases). The CDR3 covers 14 residues. The germline gives CDR1 WSHSY, CDR2 SAAADI. The V and J ends lost 6 bases and 0 bases respectively, with 12 bases between them. CDR3 coding DNA: TGCGCCAGCAGCGGGGGACCGTTCTCCTACGAGCAGTACTTC. Encoded protein: CASSGGPFSYEQYF.

The rearrangement links TRBV27 to TRBJ1-2; 7 positions match TRBD1. CDR1 and CDR2 (germline): MNHEY, SMNVEV (reference sequence). Trimming at V came to 3 bases and at J to 4 bases, leaving 11 bases not matched to a gene. This CDR3 is 16 amino acids long. The CDR3 sequence is CASSFKTGTEVYGYTF. CDR3 bases: TGTGCCAGCAGTTTTAAGACCGGGACAGAAGTCTATGGCTACACCTTC.